This passage covers 8 T cell receptor beta chains from one sample sequenced in a study of T-cell reconstitution after alpha-beta-depleted transplantation in children. It was with unique molecular identifiers that the TCRbeta library was prepared. One entry per CDR3 protein, called by TCRdb with MiXCR from the PCR reads. The data show approximately 420,000 distinct CDR3 sequences, under 13% seen once. The source was PBMCs from the stem cell graft donor, collected from the stem cell graft. The receptors stem from a human donor who donated a stem cell graft to a child with acute myeloid leukemia.

J is TRBJ1-3 and V is TRBV29-1; no clear D gene. CDR1 and CDR2 from the germline V gene are SQVTM and ANQGSEA. The CDR3 loop spans 11 amino acids. V lost 3 bases to trimming and J lost 8 bases, with 8 bases between them. CDR3 coding DNA: TGCAGCGTTGAGGCCAGCTACACCATATATTTT. Its protein product is CSVEASYTIYF.

This clonotype turned up a few times. The chain recombines TRBV5-4 with TRBJ2-7, with D maybe TRBD2 (6 bases). The germline CDR1 and CDR2 sequences are SGHNT and YYREEE (reference sequence). Trimming cost V 2 bases and J 3 bases, with 9 bases left between them. The CDR3 has 13 residues. CDR3 sequence: CASSFSGNYEQYF. In nucleotides, the CDR3 is TGTGCCAGCAGCTTTAGCGGAAACTACGAGCAGTACTTC.

This clonotype was seen repeatedly, ten times or more. The chain carries TRBV10-2 and TRBJ2-5; TRBD2 matches at 9 bases. Germline V gene lookup returns CDR1 WSHSY and CDR2 SAAADI. J gave up 1 base and V 4 bases, and 1 base lay outside the gene matches. This CDR3 has 14 residues. CDR3 amino acids: CASSGLAAQETQYF. The DNA of the CDR3 is TGCGCCAGCAGTGGACTAGCGGCCCAAGAGACCCAGTACTTC.

The chain uses TRBV12-3 or TRBV12-4 and TRBJ1-5; 7 nucleotides align to TRBD1. This CDR3 is built from 17 residues. V gave up 4 bases and J gave up 4 bases; unmatched junction bases: 13. CDR3 protein: CASSWVGGGVGNQPQHF. The CDR3 coding sequence is TGTGCCAGCAGTTGGGTAGGGGGCGGGGTGGGTAATCAGCCCCAGCATTTT.

V usage is TRBV6-1 and J usage is TRBJ2-3; a weak D match, TRBD1 (5 bases). The germline gives CDR1 MNHNS, CDR2 SASEGT. The CDR3 has 15 amino acids. The ends were cut back, 4 bases at V and 3 bases at J, with 14 bases in the middle. The CDR3 DNA reads TGTGCCAGCAGTGTGGAAGGGGTTGGGACAGATACGCAGTATTTT. This gives the protein CASSVEGVGTDTQYF.

This clonotype has just a few counts. At one end, the junction sequence differs from germline, possibly due to a read error. The chain joins TRBV2 to TRBJ1-2; 7 positions agree with TRBD1. The CDR3 spans 16 residues. Germline CDR1 and CDR2: SNHLY and FYNNEI. The chain's CDR3 is CASSEEGGSQGGPRSF. The CDR3 DNA reads as TGTGCCAGCAGTGAAGAAGGTGGTTCTCAGGGGGGCCCCCGCAGCTTC. Together with reference TRBV2 and TRBJ1-2, the CDR3 gives the full variable domain: EPEVTQTPSHQVTQMGQEVILRCVPISNHLYFYWYRQILGQKVEFLVSFYNNEISEKSEIFDDQFSVERPDGSNFTLKIRSTKLEDSAMYFCASSEEGGSQGGPRSFGSGTRLTVV.

This clonotype was seen repeatedly, ten times or more. The chain joins TRBV5-1 to TRBJ2-5; perhaps TRBD1 as D (5 bases). The CDR3 totals 14 residues. Germline CDR1 and CDR2: SGHRS and YFSETQ. V was pared by 0 bases and J by 3 bases, with 9 bases between. CDR3 DNA sequence: TGCGCCAGCAGCTTGGGGGGCCAGGAAGAGACCCAGTACTTC. As protein: CASSLGGQEETQYF. Supplemented by reference TRBV5-1 and TRBJ2-5, the full variable domain reads KAGVTQTPRYLIKTRGQQVTLSCSPISGHRSVSWYQQTPGQGLQFLFEYFSETQRNKGNFPGRFSGRQFSNSRSEMNVSTLELGDSALYLCASSLGGQEETQYFGPGTRLLVL.

V usage is TRBV12-3 or TRBV12-4 and J usage is TRBJ2-7, with a weak D call TRBD1 (6 bases). This CDR3 region has 13 residues. The V end was cut by 2 bases, the J end by 6 bases, with 11 bases between. This CDR3 reads CASSLSPRGEQYV. The CDR3 DNA follows: TGTGCCAGCAGTTTAAGTCCCAGGGGCGAGCAGTACGTC.